This T cell receptor beta chain was captured by sequencing in a study of blood T cell repertoires in COVID-19 (dated by TCRdb to 2020 to 2021). Study-wide context: For ImmuneRACE Cohort 3, a participant was defined as recovered based on two consecutive negative NP/OP PCR tests, clearance by a healthcare professional, or resolution of symptoms. Samples covering the acute and convalescent phases of COVID-19 were provided by collaborators in the United States, Italy and Spain. The material from the prospective study consisted of cDNA or gDNA derived from T cells, B-cell-depleted T cells, or PBMCs. Subjects who had been exposed to COVID-19, were actively infected with it, or had recovered from it provided the deeply sampled blood TCRbeta repertoires that made up the dataset. The repertoires were released in a freely available public database meant as a resource for research on the immune response to SARS-CoV-2. Samples came from the ongoing ImmuneRACE study (first 160 participants) plus 1,254 subjects from 6 global collaborators. A de-identified subject ID, COVID-19 status, age in years and sex were almost always included in the sample metadata. HLA class I and class II types, where available, came from metadata supplied by the sample provider rather than from assay-based typing. The investigation overall reported the following: The quantity of clinical and demographic metadata differed by source and by participant and was supplied without curation.

V is cut by 2 bases and J by 5 bases, and the space between the germline ends is 16 bases. From the cysteine up to the phenylalanine, the CDR3 has a length of 15 residues. Solely the CDR3 DNA is kept, with 45 bases framed from the first base. The germline V gene specifies MDHEN as CDR1 and SYDVKM as CDR2. With regard to this clone: It has no known antigen specificity. Base qualities are not recorded, but no much larger clone differs from it by a single base.

The immunoSEQ Assay, a bias-controlled multiplex PCR, was used to amplify TCRbeta CDR3 regions from genomic DNA. Per the source publication's procedure: Nucleated cell counts per sample were estimated from amplification of reference gene primers within the assay. To quantify the absolute abundance of each unique TCRbeta CDR3 rearrangement, sequence reads were collapsed and filtered. Productive Simpson clonality was computed per sample as the square root of Simpson's diversity index over productive rearrangements. TCRdb retrieved this table from immuneACCESS and kept in-frame rearrangements only. Not all clones are present; in checked studies, unresolved V genes account for under half, and no reason is known for the remainder. Clone size and the V and J calls come from that table; the DNA yielded D and trimming. This sample gives some 300,000 clones in total; approximately 90% of them show up just once. The ten largest clones add up to roughly 2% of the sample.

In the prospective study, participants were about 18 to 89 years old, resided in 24 geographic areas of the United States, and were enrolled through a virtual design. In the prospective study, cohorts were assigned on the basis of participant-reported clinical history obtained from a screening survey and a study questionnaire. Each participant in the prospective study had whole blood, serum and a nasopharyngeal or oropharyngeal swab collected by mobile phlebotomists. Over a roughly 2-month period, participants in the prospective study had the option of providing additional blood draws and questionnaires. Blood samples from the prospective study were shipped frozen or at room temperature prior to DNA extraction.

Recombination connected TRBV28 to TRBJ2-7; TRBD1 could be the D gene, as 6 bases match. The receptor's source is an older woman in a cohort exposed to, infected with or recovered from COVID-19 (not recorded which). The specimen sequenced was PBMCs or T cells enriched from blood (not recorded which). The CDR3 protein is CASSLRLRGSNEQYF. At the DNA level, the sequence is TGTGCCAGCAGTTTACGGTTGAGGGGGTCTAACGAGCAGTACTTC. The full variable domain, with segments outside the CDR3 supplied by the reference TRBV28 and TRBJ2-7 proteins, appears as DVKVTQSSRYLVKRTGEKVFLECVQDMDHENMFWYRQDPGLGLRLIYFSYDVKMKEKGDIPEGYSVSREKKERFSLILESASTNQTSMYLCASSLRLRGSNEQYFGPGTRLTVT.